The 24 T cell receptor beta chains given below trace back to one sample, sequenced in a study of blood T cells in healthy people across ages. Then a second PCR, running about 6 to 11 cycles, was carried out with a sample-barcoded 5' primer and a J-beta primer mix. MiXCR was run by TCRdb on the 5' RACE reads, yielding one entry per CDR3 protein. This table has around 940,000 distinct CDR3 sequences, roughly 51% appearing once. The specimen sequenced was blood. The receptors come from a woman aged 55-70 years in good health.

This clonotype was counted ten times or more. The rearrangement links TRBV14 to TRBJ2-5; the D is unclear. The CDR3 is 13 amino acids. V was pared by 6 bases and J by 1 base, with 9 bases between. Germline CDR1 SGHDN, CDR2 FVKESK. Here the CDR3 reads CASSSTAQETQYF. The DNA of the CDR3 is TGTGCCAGCAGTTCTACAGCCCAAGAGACCCAGTACTTC.

This chain uses TRBV29-1 with TRBJ2-7, with D possibly called TRBD1 or TRBD2 (5 bases each). The J call may be mistaken, given a closer DNA end match to TRBJ2-5. CDR1 and CDR2 (germline): SQVTM, ANQGSEA. The CDR3 loop spans 13 amino acids. The CDR3 loop reads CSVKGAGFETQYF. The CDR3 DNA sequence: TGCAGCGTCAAAGGGGCGGGCTTCGAGACCCAGTACTTC.

The rearrangement uses TRBV4-2 and TRBJ2-5, with D perhaps being TRBD1 or TRBD2 (5 bases each). This CDR3 spans 12 amino acids. V lost 3 bases to trimming and J lost 10 bases, with 12 bases between them. CDR1 and CDR2 from the germline V gene are LGHNA and YNFKEQ. This chain's CDR3 is CASSHRGMDQYF. CDR3 nucleotides: TGTGCCAGCAGCCACCGGGGCATGGACCAGTACTTC.

The chain recombines TRBV20-1 with TRBJ2-7, with D perhaps matching TRBD2 (7 bases). V was shortened by 5 bases and J by 2 bases, with 16 bases between the two germline ends. This CDR3 is 14 amino acids long. Per germline, CDR1 DFQATT and CDR2 SNEGSKA (reference sequence). In DNA, the CDR3 is TGCAGTGCTTCGAGTGGGGGGGCCCCCTACGAGCAGTACTTC. Protein sequence: CSASSGGAPYEQYF.

The CDR3 reads CASSQSRMETQYF. The CDR3 DNA reads TGCGCCAGCAGCCAAAGCAGGATGGAGACCCAGTACTTC. The rearrangement uses TRBV4-3 and TRBJ2-5; D remains unclear. The CDR3 runs 13 residues. The V gene's germline CDR1 is LGHNA and CDR2 YSLEER. Trimming left V 2 bases short and J 5 bases short, with 9 bases between.

The rearrangement links TRBV6-5 to TRBJ2-7; D is unresolved. Germline V gene lookup returns CDR1 MNHEY and CDR2 SVGAGI. With 6 bases removed from V and 2 bases from J, the gap between germline ends came to 14 bases. The CDR3 has 14 amino acids. CDR3 in amino acids: CASSFGEAPYEQYF. For the CDR3, the DNA is TGTGCCAGCAGCTTTGGAGAGGCGCCCTACGAGCAGTACTTC.

This clonotype occurred a few times. The V and J genes are TRBV7-9 and TRBJ2-7; D not resolved. The CDR3 runs to 15 residues. V was pared by 1 base and J by 1 base, with 11 bases between. Germline V CDR1 and CDR2: SEHNR, FQNEAQ (reference sequence). The CDR3 DNA sequence: TGTGCCAGCAGCTTAGAACAGACACATTCCTACGAGCAGTACTTC. Amino acids: CASSLEQTHSYEQYF.

The chain has TRBV4-2 and TRBJ2-4; 8 bases fit TRBD2. The end of the DNA is better explained by TRBJ2-7, so the J call may be wrong. The CDR3 totals 15 residues. Germline V lookup: CDR1 LGHNA, CDR2 YNFKEQ. CDR3 DNA sequence: TGTGCCAGCAGCCAAGGGGGAGCGGGAGCGGTCGAGCAGTACTTC. It encodes CASSQGGAGAVEQYF.

This chain connects TRBV20-1 to TRBJ2-3, with 8 bases fitting TRBD2. CDR3 size: 16 residues. From germline, CDR1 is DFQATT and CDR2 SNEGSKA (reference sequence). The V gene end was trimmed by 2 bases and the J gene end by 4 bases; junction bases not matched to a gene: 11. The CDR3 protein is CSARFPSGRASDTQYF. For the CDR3, the DNA is TGCAGTGCTAGATTTCCGTCCGGGAGGGCTTCAGATACGCAGTATTTT.

This clonotype was detected a few times. This chain connects TRBV21-1 to TRBJ2-3; the D segment call TRBD2 is taken from the table without a DNA check. TRBV21-1 is a documented pseudogene. The CDR3 consists of 13 residues. The CDR3: CASNLPSGGTQYF. In DNA, the CDR3 is TGTGCCAGCAACCTCCCGTCGGGGGGTACGCAGTATTTT.

This clonotype occurred a few times. The chain uses TRBV5-6 and TRBJ2-7, with unresolved D. The germline gives CDR1 SGHDT, CDR2 YYEEEE. CDR3 size: 14 residues. V was cut by 2 bases and J by 6 bases, with 15 bases left in between. CDR3 sequence reads: CASSFGRLQREQYF. The CDR3, as DNA: TGTGCCAGCAGCTTCGGCAGGCTTCAACGCGAGCAGTACTTC.

J is TRBJ2-7 and V is TRBV3-1; 8 bases line up with TRBD2. The end of the DNA is better explained by TRBJ2-1, so the J call may be wrong. The germline CDR1 and CDR2 sequences are LGHDT and YNNKEL (reference sequence). The CDR3 consists of 17 residues. CDR3: CASSQILREALGDEQFF. As DNA, the CDR3 is TGTGCCAGCAGCCAAATCCTGCGGGAGGCCTTGGGAGATGAGCAGTTCTTC.

This clonotype occurred once. The chain has TRBV6-1 and TRBJ2-5; D not resolved. Germline CDR1 reads MNHNS; CDR2 reads SASEGT. This CDR3 is 12 amino acids long. The V and J ends lost 1 base and 5 bases respectively, with 5 bases between them. The CDR3 loop reads CASSEVVETQYF. CDR3 DNA: TGTGCCAGCAGTGAAGTGGTGGAGACCCAGTACTTC.

The rearrangement links TRBV7-8 to TRBJ1-1; unclear D gene. The germline V gene encodes CDR1 SGHVS and CDR2 FQNEAQ. The CDR3 spans 14 residues. Trimming removed 1 base at V and 2 bases at J, with 8 bases between. The CDR3 nucleotides read TGTGCCAGCAGCTTAGGGTCCCAAAACACTGAAGCTTTCTTT. Translation gives CASSLGSQNTEAFF.

The chain has TRBV28 and TRBJ1-1; D is unclear. CDR3 length: 13 amino acids. Between the trimmed V and J ends, which lost 6 bases and 3 bases, there was a span of 11 bases. Germline CDR1 is MDHEN and CDR2 is SYDVKM. This CDR3 reads CASSITVYTEAFF. CDR3 bases: TGTGCCAGCAGCATAACAGTTTACACTGAAGCTTTCTTT.

This clonotype appeared a few times. The chain has TRBV29-1 and TRBJ2-7; 9 positions match TRBD2. There are 14 residues in the CDR3. Looked up from germline, CDR1 is SQVTM and CDR2 is ANQGSEA. Trimming took 6 bases from V and 6 from J; bases not matched to a gene: 12. CDR3: CSVREGEGVSEQYF. As DNA, the CDR3 is TGCAGCGTGCGGGAGGGGGAAGGCGTTTCCGAGCAGTACTTC.

This clonotype was detected only a few times. This sequence joins TRBV20-1 and TRBJ2-1; 9 nucleotides line up with TRBD2. Germline CDR1 reads DFQATT; CDR2 reads SNEGSKA (reference sequence). The CDR3 has 14 amino acids. V was clipped by 3 bases and J by 8 bases; unmatched bases: 8. Here the CDR3 DNA reads TGCAGTGCTAGCGGCGGGAGGGCCGCAGATGAGCAGTTCTTC. This translates into CSASGGRAADEQFF.

This rearrangement joins TRBV5-1 to TRBJ2-1, with 13 positions matching TRBD2. The V gene's germline CDR1 is SGHRS and CDR2 YFSETQ. V trimming: 0 bases; J trimming: 9 bases; junction bases outside the gene matches: 12. This CDR3 has 18 residues. The DNA for the CDR3 is TGCGCCAGCAGCTTGGGACTAGCGGGAGGTAATTTTAATGGTGAGCAGTTCTTC. This gives the protein CASSLGLAGGNFNGEQFF. Full variable domain (remainder filled in from reference TRBV5-1 and TRBJ2-1): KAGVTQTPRYLIKTRGQQVTLSCSPISGHRSVSWYQQTPGQGLQFLFEYFSETQRNKGNFPGRFSGRQFSNSRSEMNVSTLELGDSALYLCASSLGLAGGNFNGEQFFGPGTRLTVL.

A few counts support this clonotype. This sequence joins TRBV29-1 and TRBJ2-1; TRBD1 aligns across 8 bases. V lost 4 bases and J lost 2; bases outside the gene matches: 4. Germline lookup yields CDR1 SQVTM and CDR2 ANQGSEA. This CDR3 is 14 amino acids long. CDR3 in amino acids: CSVAEQGAYNEQFF. Here the CDR3 DNA reads TGCAGCGTTGCCGAACAGGGGGCCTACAATGAGCAGTTCTTC.

This sequence joins TRBV27 and TRBJ2-5; D might be TRBD2 (6 bases). The CDR3 spans 15 residues. Trimming left V 6 bases short and J 2 bases short, with 16 bases between. CDR1 is MNHEY, CDR2 SMNVEV, per germline (reference sequence). DNA for the CDR3: TGTGCCAGCAGCCGTGGGGGGAGAGCGCAAGAGACCCAGTACTTC. The encoded protein is CASSRGGRAQETQYF.

The J gene is TRBJ1-5, the V gene TRBV5-5, with 8 bases that match TRBD1. The germline gives CDR1 SGHKS, CDR2 YYEKEE (reference sequence). V gave up 0 bases and J gave up 1 base; unmatched junction bases: 9. This CDR3 has 18 residues. This CDR3 is CASSLGTGRGGSNQPQHF. The CDR3 bases are TGTGCCAGCAGCTTGGGGACAGGGCGGGGAGGAAGCAATCAGCCCCAGCATTTT.

This clonotype was counted ten times or more. CDR3 sequence reads: CAIMGQDQETQYF. CDR3 bases: TGTGCCATCATGGGACAGGATCAAGAGACCCAGTACTTC. V gene TRBV10-3 combines with J gene TRBJ2-5; 8 nucleotides agree with TRBD1. The V and J ends lost 7 bases and 2 bases, in that order; junction bases with no gene match: 3. This CDR3 has 13 amino acids. The germline gives CDR1 ENHRY, CDR2 SYGVKD.

The genes are TRBV7-2 and TRBJ1-4; no clear D. This CDR3 is built from 13 residues. Per germline, CDR1 SGHTA and CDR2 FQGNSA. V shed 5 bases and J shed 3 bases, with 7 bases lying between them. The CDR3 here is CASSIGANEKLFF. CDR3 DNA sequence: TGTGCCAGCAGCATCGGGGCTAATGAAAAACTGTTTTTT.

The V call is TRBV27, the J call TRBJ1-5, with 7 bases aligning to TRBD1. The CDR3 is 14 amino acids. CDR1 is MNHEY and CDR2 is SMNVEV in the germline V gene (reference sequence). V shed 8 bases and J 7 bases; nucleotides not matched to a gene: 11. The CDR3: CASSSYQGGQPQHF. DNA for the CDR3: TGTGCCAGCTCATCCTACCAGGGGGGACAGCCCCAGCATTTT.